The subject of this entry is one TCR beta chain. The antigen is undetermined. The data are from a study of human thymus T cells. The study, taken as a whole, reports: Highly overlapping thymic repertoires among unrelated individuals were reported in related research.

CDR1 is MNHEY and CDR2 is SMNVEV in the germline V gene (reference sequence). The CDR3 sequence is 17 residues long. V shed 5 bases, J shed 5 bases, and the junction held 14 bases outside the gene matches. Thymic samples were excised during corrective heart operations. Donors consisted of healthy Finnish infants (having corrective surgery for congenital heart defects). Generated by immunoSEQ multiplex PCR, the TCRdb table keeps only in-frame clones and is missing some. The sample lists 65,000 to 90,000 clones; 85% to 95% were seen once. The specimen was thymus tissue. The chain recombines TRBV27 with TRBJ2-7; the match to TRBD2 covers 11 bases. The TCR comes from a girl less than two years old with a congenital heart defect but otherwise immunologically healthy. The CDR3 sequence is CASSPESRTSGPHEQYF. The DNA of the CDR3 is TGTGCCAGCAGTCCCGAGTCCAGGACTAGCGGGCCCCACGAGCAGTACTTC.